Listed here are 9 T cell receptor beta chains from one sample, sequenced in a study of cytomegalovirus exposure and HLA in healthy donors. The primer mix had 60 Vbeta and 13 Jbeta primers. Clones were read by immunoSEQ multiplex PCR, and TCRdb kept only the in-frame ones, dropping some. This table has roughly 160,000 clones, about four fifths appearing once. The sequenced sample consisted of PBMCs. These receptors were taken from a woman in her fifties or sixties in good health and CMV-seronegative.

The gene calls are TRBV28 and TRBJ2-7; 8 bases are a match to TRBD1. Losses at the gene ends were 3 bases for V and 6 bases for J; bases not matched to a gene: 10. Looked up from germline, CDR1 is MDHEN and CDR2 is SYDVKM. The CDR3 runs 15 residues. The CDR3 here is CASSFSGTGSSEQYF. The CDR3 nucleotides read TGTGCCAGCAGTTTTTCCGGGACAGGATCTTCCGAGCAGTACTTC.

CDR3 amino acids: CASRVTLNYGYTF. CDR3 DNA: TGTGCCAGCAGGGTGACACTCAACTATGGCTACACCTTC. The chain has TRBV28 and TRBJ1-2; D ambiguous. Germline loops: CDR1 MDHEN, CDR2 SYDVKM. This CDR3 contains 13 residues. V lost 6 bases and J lost 2, with 10 bases in between.

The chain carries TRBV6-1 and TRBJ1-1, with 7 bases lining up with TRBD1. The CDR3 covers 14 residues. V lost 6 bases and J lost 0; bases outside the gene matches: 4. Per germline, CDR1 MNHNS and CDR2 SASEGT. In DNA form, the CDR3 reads TGTGCCAGCAGCCTACAGGGGCTGAACACTGAAGCTTTCTTT. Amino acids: CASSLQGLNTEAFF.

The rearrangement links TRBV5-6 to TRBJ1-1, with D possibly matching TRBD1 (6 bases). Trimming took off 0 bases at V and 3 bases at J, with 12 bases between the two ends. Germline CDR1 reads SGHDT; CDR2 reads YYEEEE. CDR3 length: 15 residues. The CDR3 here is CASSLGYPGDTEAFF. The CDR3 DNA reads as TGTGCCAGCAGCTTGGGGTACCCAGGGGACACTGAAGCTTTCTTT.

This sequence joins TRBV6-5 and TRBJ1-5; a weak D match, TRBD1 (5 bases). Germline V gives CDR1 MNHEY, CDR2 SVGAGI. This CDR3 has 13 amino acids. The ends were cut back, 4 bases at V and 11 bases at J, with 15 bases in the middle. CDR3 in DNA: TGTGCCAGCAGTTCGCGAGGGGACTCAGCCCAGCATTTT. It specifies CASSSRGDSAQHF.

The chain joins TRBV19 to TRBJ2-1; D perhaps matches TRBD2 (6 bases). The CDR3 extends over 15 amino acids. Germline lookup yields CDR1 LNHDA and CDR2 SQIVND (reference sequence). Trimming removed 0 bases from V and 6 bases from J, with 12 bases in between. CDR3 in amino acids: CASSIDGGMSNEQFF. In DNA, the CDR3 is TGTGCCAGTAGTATAGACGGCGGGATGAGCAATGAGCAGTTCTTC.

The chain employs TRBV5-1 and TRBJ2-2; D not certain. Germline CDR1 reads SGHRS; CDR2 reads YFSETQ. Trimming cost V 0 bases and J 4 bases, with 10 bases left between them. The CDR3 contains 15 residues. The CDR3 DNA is TGCGCCAGCAGCTTGGGGTCCACAGCCACCGGGGAGCTGTTTTTT. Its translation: CASSLGSTATGELFF.

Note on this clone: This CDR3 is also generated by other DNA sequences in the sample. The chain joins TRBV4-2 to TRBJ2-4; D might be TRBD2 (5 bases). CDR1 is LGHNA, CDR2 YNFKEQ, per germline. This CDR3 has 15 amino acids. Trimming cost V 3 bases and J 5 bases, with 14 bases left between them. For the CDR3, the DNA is TGTGCCAGCAGCCACGAACTGGGAGAGGAAAACATTCAGTACTTC. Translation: CASSHELGEENIQYF.

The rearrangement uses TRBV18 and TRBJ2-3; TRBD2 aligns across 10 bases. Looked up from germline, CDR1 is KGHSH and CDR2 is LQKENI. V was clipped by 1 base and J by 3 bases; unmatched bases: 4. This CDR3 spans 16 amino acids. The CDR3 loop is CASSPLLAGETDTQYF. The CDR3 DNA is TGTGCCAGCTCACCACTGCTAGCGGGAGAGACAGATACGCAGTATTTT.